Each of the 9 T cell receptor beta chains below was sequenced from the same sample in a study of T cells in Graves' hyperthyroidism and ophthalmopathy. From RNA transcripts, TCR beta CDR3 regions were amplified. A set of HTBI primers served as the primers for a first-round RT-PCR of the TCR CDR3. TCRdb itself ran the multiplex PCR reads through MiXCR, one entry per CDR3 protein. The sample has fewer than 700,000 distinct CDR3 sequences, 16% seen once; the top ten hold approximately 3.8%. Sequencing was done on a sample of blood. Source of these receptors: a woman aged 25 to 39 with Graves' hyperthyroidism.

CDR3 nucleotides: TGTGCCAGCAGTGTTTGGACAGGGATATCCGGGGAGCTGTTTTTT. Translation gives CASSVWTGISGELFF. The rearrangement joins TRBV6-1 to TRBJ2-2, with TRBD1 identical over 8 bases. V lost 4 bases, J lost 6 bases, and 7 bases stayed unmatched. Germline values: CDR1 MNHNS, CDR2 SASEGT. The CDR3 covers 15 residues.

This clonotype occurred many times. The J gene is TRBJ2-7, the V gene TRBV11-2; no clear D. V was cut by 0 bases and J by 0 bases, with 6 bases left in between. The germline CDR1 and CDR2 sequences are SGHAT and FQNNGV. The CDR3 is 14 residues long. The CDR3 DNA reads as TGTGCCAGCAGCTTAGATTTGAGCTCCTACGAGCAGTACTTC. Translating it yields CASSLDLSSYEQYF.

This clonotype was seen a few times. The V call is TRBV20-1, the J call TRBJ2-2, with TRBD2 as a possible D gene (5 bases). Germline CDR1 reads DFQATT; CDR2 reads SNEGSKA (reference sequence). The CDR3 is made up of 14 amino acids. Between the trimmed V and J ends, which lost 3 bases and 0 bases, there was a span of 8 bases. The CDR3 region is CSASLAANTGELFF. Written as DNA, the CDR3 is TGCAGTGCTAGCCTAGCCGCGAACACCGGGGAGCTGTTTTTT.

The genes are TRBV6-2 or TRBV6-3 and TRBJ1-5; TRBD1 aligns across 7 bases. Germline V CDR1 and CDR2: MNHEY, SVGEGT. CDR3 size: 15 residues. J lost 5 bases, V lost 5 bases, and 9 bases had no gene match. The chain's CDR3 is CASSGGDRHHQPQHF. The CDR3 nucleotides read TGTGCCAGCAGTGGCGGGGACAGACATCATCAGCCCCAGCATTTT.

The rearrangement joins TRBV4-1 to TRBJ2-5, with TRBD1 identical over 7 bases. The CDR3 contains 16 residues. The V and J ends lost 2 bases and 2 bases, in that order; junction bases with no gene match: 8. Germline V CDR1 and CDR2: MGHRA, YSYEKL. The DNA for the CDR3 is TGCGCCAGCAGCCAAACGCCTTACAGGGGTCAAGAGACCCAGTACTTC. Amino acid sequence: CASSQTPYRGQETQYF.

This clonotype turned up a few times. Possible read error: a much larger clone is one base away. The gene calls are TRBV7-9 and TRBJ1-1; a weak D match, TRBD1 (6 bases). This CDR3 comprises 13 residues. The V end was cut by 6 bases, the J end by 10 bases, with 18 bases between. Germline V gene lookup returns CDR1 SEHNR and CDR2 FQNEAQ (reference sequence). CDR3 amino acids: CASSYDQGSVAFF. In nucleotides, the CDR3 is TGTGCCAGCAGTTACGATCAGGGGAGTGTAGCTTTCTTT.

The CDR3 sequence is CASSQSAGGPFSYEQYF. CDR3 sequence (DNA): TGTGCCAGCAGCCAATCAGCGGGAGGGCCCTTCTCCTACGAGCAGTACTTC. The chain couples TRBV7-9 to TRBJ2-7, with TRBD2 matching 10 bases. Germline values: CDR1 SEHNR, CDR2 FQNEAQ (reference sequence). The CDR3 spans 17 residues. V lost 5 bases, J lost 0 bases, and 10 bases stayed unmatched.

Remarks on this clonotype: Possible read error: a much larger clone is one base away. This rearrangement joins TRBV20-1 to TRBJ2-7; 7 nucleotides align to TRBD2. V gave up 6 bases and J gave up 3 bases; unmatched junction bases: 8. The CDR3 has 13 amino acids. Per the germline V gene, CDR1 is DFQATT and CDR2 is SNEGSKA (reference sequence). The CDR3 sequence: CSARREGIYEQYF. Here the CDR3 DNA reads TGCAGTGCGAGAAGGGAGGGGATCTACGAGCAGTACTTC.

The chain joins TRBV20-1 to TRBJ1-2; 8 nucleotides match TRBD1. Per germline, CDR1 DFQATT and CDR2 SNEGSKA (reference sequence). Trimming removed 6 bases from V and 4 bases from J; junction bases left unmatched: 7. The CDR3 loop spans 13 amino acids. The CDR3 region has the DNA TGCAGTGCCATTAAACAGGGGGTCTATGGCTACACCTTC. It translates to CSAIKQGVYGYTF.